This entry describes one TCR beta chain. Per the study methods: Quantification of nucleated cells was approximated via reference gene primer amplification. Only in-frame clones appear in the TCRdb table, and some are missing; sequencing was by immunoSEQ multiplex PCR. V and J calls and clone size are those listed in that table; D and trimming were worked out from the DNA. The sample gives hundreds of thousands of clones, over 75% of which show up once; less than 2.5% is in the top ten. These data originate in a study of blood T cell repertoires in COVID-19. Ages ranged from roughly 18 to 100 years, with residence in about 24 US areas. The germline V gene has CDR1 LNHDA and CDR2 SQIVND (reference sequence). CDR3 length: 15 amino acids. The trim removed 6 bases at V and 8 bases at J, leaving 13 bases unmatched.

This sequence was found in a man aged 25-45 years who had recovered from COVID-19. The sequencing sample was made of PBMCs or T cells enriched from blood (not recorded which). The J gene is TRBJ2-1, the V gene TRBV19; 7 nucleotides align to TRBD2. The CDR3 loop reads CASSDLADLTDEQFF. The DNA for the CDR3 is TGTGCCAGTAGCGACCTAGCGGACTTGACAGATGAGCAGTTCTTC. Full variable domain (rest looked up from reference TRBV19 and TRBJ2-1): DGGITQSPKYLFRKEGQNVTLSCEQNLNHDAMYWYRQDPGQGLRLIYYSQIVNDFQKGDIAEGYSVSREKKESFPLTVTSAQKNPTAFYLCASSDLADLTDEQFFGPGTRLTVL.